This paragraph reports one TCR beta chain. In this sample, this clonotype turned up a few times. What this receptor recognizes is not known. No much larger clonotype is one base removed from it; base qualities were not supplied. The data belong to a study of molecular identifiers for immune sequencing clone quantification (dated by TCRdb to between 2018 and 2020). Concerning the study at large: For a replicate experiment, the RNA from either 20,000 or 100,000 naive CD8 T cells was divided into five aliquots, and four of those aliquots went on to sequencing. CD8 T cells were used in a methods study to benchmark molecular-identifier clustering-based TCR repertoire sequencing (MIDCIRS) and TCR RNA copy counting. The paper as a whole reports these results and caveats: Naive libraries contained spiked-in Jurkat TCR RNA (approximately ten copies' worth), which is not part of the donor repertoire. When barcode sub-clustering was not used, chimeric consensus sequences inflated TCR diversity, with chimeras reaching as high as 47%. Highly expanded clone sizes could be underestimated if identical TCR molecules share a barcode. Modeling indicated around 2.7 TCR RNA copies recovered per cell, compared with 9.5 to 10 by digital PCR, which implies a capture efficiency of about 31%. In CMV-specific effector cells, clones with more than 20 RNA copies accounted for over 98% of molecules, whereas in naive cells such clones accounted for under 1%. A single cell's worth of spiked-in Jurkat TCR RNA was reported detectable even among 750,000 to 1,000,000 naive CD8 T cells.

Naive CD8 T cell libraries were made from around 18,000 to 910,000 sorted cells using 10%, 30% or 50% of purified RNA. On a BD FACSAria II, naive CD8 T cells were FACS-sorted as CD8+CD4-CCR7+CD45RA+ and collected into RLT Plus buffer. To test detection sensitivity, Jurkat RNA equivalent to more than 8 TCR copies was spiked into samples of roughly 18,000-1,000,000 naive CD8 T cells. Enrichment of CD8 T cells was done with RosetteSep CD8+ T Cell Enrichment Cocktail plus Ficoll-Paque, and ACK red cell lysis came afterward. The CDR3 numbers 17 residues from cysteine through phenylalanine. The retained sequence is limited to the CDR3, 51 bases, with the frame set at the first base. CDR1 SGHTA and CDR2 FQGNSA are derived from the germline V gene. V gives up 1 base and J gives up 9 bases, and the segment between their germline ends measures 19 bases. Libraries were made using PCR. Instrument used: Illumina HiSeq 4000. Bulk TCR libraries were prepared as previously described, using TCR primers listed in Table S5. Purification of total RNA was performed with the Qiagen AllPrep DNA/RNA kit. Before analysis, reads from multiple sequencing runs of one library were combined. In the authors' own workflow: Reads were retained only if their TCR constant sequence matched exactly, and those retained reads were trimmed to 150 nt and grouped according to their 12-nt molecular barcodes. Reads within each barcode group were sub-clustered using a 15% Levenshtein threshold, and quality-weighted consensus sequences were constructed for each RNA molecule. Non-functional sequences were discarded, and so were lower-count sequences lying one edit away from another sequence. Based on fitting two negative binomial distributions, any barcode sub-cluster with under 20% of the maximum read count was discarded. TCRdb reanalyzed the raw reads on its own, using fastp at Q25 for trimming and MiXCR for clone calling, and kept in-frame beta chains. Rows matching on CDR3 protein sequence are summarized as one entry with the most common DNA and genes. V and J calls and clone size were set by TCRdb, not the authors. Across this sample there are under 600,000 distinct CDR3 sequences, with 20% to 25% seen only once. More than 0.8% of the sample is taken by the ten largest.

The sequence derives from a human donor in good health. Some libraries in this study had Jurkat cell RNA spiked in. The receptor chain draws on TRBV7-2 and TRBJ1-6, with TRBD1 as a weak D call on 5 bases. Sequenced input: naive CD8+ T cells from blood, with Jurkat cell RNA spiked in. This specimen's cell subset or site label, per the study, means: FACS-sorted CD8+CD4-CCR7+CD45RA+ naive T cells. The CDR3 corresponds to CASSLVQGVYSSSPLHF. The nucleotide sequence reads as follows: TGTGCCAGCAGCTTAGTACAAGGGGTCTACTCGAGTTCACCCCTCCACTTT.